This entry concerns a single T cell receptor beta chain. These data belong to a study of shared clonotypes between healthy human individuals. The CDR3 is made up of 14 amino acids. V gave up 4 bases and J gave up 4 bases, with 11 bases separating them. Germline lookup yields CDR1 SNHLY and CDR2 FYNNEI. Clones were read by immunoSEQ multiplex PCR, and TCRdb kept only the in-frame ones, dropping some. This repertoire shows about a million clones, 77% found once; its top ten account for 0.89%. Sequenced material: memory CD4+ T cells from PBMCs. Documented subset: CD45RA-negative fraction. The clonotype originates from a young man in good health. Some clones in this sample may be carry-over from other donors' samples. The chain is built from TRBV2 and TRBJ1-5, with D unresolved. CDR3 coding DNA: TGTGCCAGCAGTGGCTCGTCCTGGAATCAGCCCCAGCATTTT. It yields the protein CASSGSSWNQPQHF.